These 25 T cell receptor beta chains were all obtained from the same sample, sequenced in a study of cytomegalovirus exposure and HLA in healthy donors. PCR was performed using 60 Vbeta and 13 Jbeta primers. Data came from immunoSEQ multiplex PCR; TCRdb stores just in-frame clones and leaves some out. The data show under 75,000 clones, about 74% seen once. Sequenced input: PBMCs. The receptor source for this set is a human donor in good health.

This clone came up a few times. The J gene is TRBJ1-2, the V gene TRBV6-4, with 10 positions matching TRBD1. Germline V gene sequence: CDR1 MRHNA, CDR2 SNTAGT. V was pared by 4 bases and J by 7 bases, with 9 bases of the junction left unmatched. This CDR3 spans 15 amino acids. The CDR3 loop reads CASSASGQGSLGYTF. The CDR3 region has the DNA TGTGCCAGCAGTGCCTCGGGACAGGGGTCACTTGGCTACACCTTC.

The V gene is TRBV10-3, the J gene TRBJ1-3; possibly TRBD1 for D (5 bases). This CDR3 has 16 residues. V shed 2 bases and J shed 7 bases, with 18 bases lying between them. Germline V gives CDR1 ENHRY, CDR2 SYGVKD. In DNA form, the CDR3 reads TGTGCCATCAGTGAGCCGGGACTCTTACCCTGGAACACCATATATTTT. It codes for CAISEPGLLPWNTIYF.

The rearrangement joins TRBV15 to TRBJ2-7, with D perhaps matching TRBD1 (6 bases). The CDR3 is made up of 18 amino acids. Per the germline V gene, CDR1 is LNHNV and CDR2 is YYDKDF (reference sequence). The V end was cut by 0 bases, the J end by 0 bases, with 18 bases between. CDR3 region: CATSRDRDTTKFSYEQYF. The CDR3 DNA is TGTGCCACCAGCAGAGATCGGGACACAACTAAGTTCTCCTACGAGCAGTACTTC.

This clone was seen only a few times. This sample also contains other DNA sequences that code for the same CDR3. This chain connects TRBV9 to TRBJ2-1, with TRBD1 as a possible D gene (5 bases). V shed 0 bases and J shed 0 bases, with 7 bases lying between them. Looked up from germline, CDR1 is SGDLS and CDR2 is YYNGEE. The CDR3 loop spans 15 amino acids. CDR3 coding DNA: TGTGCCAGCAGCGTAGAAGACAGCTCCTACAATGAGCAGTTCTTC. Its protein is CASSVEDSSYNEQFF.

This clone was detected only once. This chain joins TRBV15 and TRBJ2-2; D is ambiguous. This CDR3 is 14 amino acids long. Germline loops: CDR1 LNHNV, CDR2 YYDKDF (reference sequence). V was clipped by 3 bases and J by 3 bases, with 8 bases between them. The CDR3 DNA sequence: TGTGCCACCAGCAGCTACAGCTACACCGGGGAGCTGTTTTTT. This gives the protein CATSSYSYTGELFF.

The chain recombines TRBV6-1 with TRBJ2-2; D perhaps matches TRBD1 (6 bases). V lost 2 bases and J lost 6, with 13 bases in between. In germline, CDR1 is MNHNS, CDR2 SASEGT. This CDR3 has 15 residues. The CDR3 sequence is CASSEYVSGAGELFF. In DNA form, the CDR3 reads TGTGCCAGCAGTGAATACGTTTCAGGGGCCGGGGAGCTGTTTTTT.

This rearrangement joins TRBV5-1 to TRBJ2-7; 7 nucleotides line up with TRBD1. V lost 4 bases and J lost 2; bases outside the gene matches: 9. CDR1 and CDR2 (germline): SGHRS, YFSETQ. CDR3 size: 15 residues. CDR3 in amino acids: CASSPQGVVTYEQYF. CDR3 in DNA: TGCGCCAGCAGCCCTCAGGGGGTTGTGACCTACGAGCAGTACTTC.

This clone was observed a handful of times. The chain recombines TRBV6-6 with TRBJ2-7, with D tentatively TRBD1 (6 bases). CDR3 length: 16 residues. Trimming shortened V by 4 bases and J by 2 bases, and 18 bases separated the two germline ends. The V gene's germline CDR1 is MNHNY and CDR2 SVGAGI (reference sequence). CDR3 nucleotide sequence: TGTGCCAGCAGTTTCCTTCCGGACAGTCCAACCTACGAGCAGTACTTC. Its translation is CASSFLPDSPTYEQYF.

The chain joins TRBV5-6 to TRBJ1-5; 7 nucleotides line up with TRBD1. Germline V gene data show CDR1 as SGHDT and CDR2 as YYEEEE. The CDR3 covers 16 residues. V was clipped by 3 bases and J by 1 base; unmatched bases: 7. The chain's CDR3 is CASSSQGWRSNQPQHF. The CDR3 coding sequence is TGTGCCAGCAGCTCACAGGGGTGGAGGAGCAATCAGCCCCAGCATTTT.

The J gene is TRBJ2-7, the V gene TRBV6-1, with 8 positions matching TRBD2. Germline CDR1 is MNHNS and CDR2 is SASEGT. The CDR3 has 15 amino acids. After removal of 4 bases from V and 9 bases from J, the junction contained 14 bases not matched to a gene. The DNA of the CDR3 is TGTGCCAGCAGTGGGATTAGCGGGATCGCTCTCGGGCAGTACTTC. Protein product: CASSGISGIALGQYF.

Concerning this clone itself: At one end the junction does not follow the germline gene, possibly because of a read error. V usage is TRBV18 and J usage is TRBJ2-2; 9 bases map to TRBD1. Germline values: CDR1 KGHSH, CDR2 LQKENI. The CDR3 is 15 residues long. The CDR3 nucleotides are TGTGCCAGCTCCCAAGACAGGGGGAACATCGGGGAGCTGTTTTTT. It is translated as CASSQDRGNIGELFF.

In this sample, this clone turned up a few times. The chain employs TRBV19 and TRBJ2-3; 11 nucleotides agree with TRBD2. The length of the CDR3 is 15 residues. Germline CDR1 and CDR2: LNHDA and SQIVND (reference sequence). V shed 5 bases and J 5 bases; nucleotides not matched to a gene: 6. The chain's CDR3 is CASSVLAGGRDTQYF. CDR3 bases: TGTGCCAGTAGTGTGCTAGCGGGAGGTCGAGATACGCAGTATTTT. The entire variable domain, with the rest obtained from reference TRBV19 and TRBJ2-3, is as follows: DGGITQSPKYLFRKEGQNVTLSCEQNLNHDAMYWYRQDPGQGLRLIYYSQIVNDFQKGDIAEGYSVSREKKESFPLTVTSAQKNPTAFYLCASSVLAGGRDTQYFGPGTRLTVL.

This clone showed up just once. J is TRBJ1-5 and V is TRBV28; no definite D call. Germline V gives CDR1 MDHEN, CDR2 SYDVKM. CDR3 length: 13 residues. The germline V and J ends were trimmed by 10 bases and 5 bases, with 15 bases remaining between them. The CDR3 protein is CATRKKRDQPQHF. Here the CDR3 DNA reads TGTGCCACCCGAAAAAAGCGCGATCAGCCCCAGCATTTT. Full variable domain (rest looked up from reference TRBV28 and TRBJ1-5): DVKVTQSSRYLVKRTGEKVFLECVQDMDHENMFWYRQDPGLGLRLIYFSYDVKMKEKGDIPEGYSVSREKKERFSLILESASTNQTSMYLCATRKKRDQPQHFGDGTRLSIL.

The J gene is TRBJ2-3, the V gene TRBV5-1; TRBD1 might be the D (5 bases). Germline V gene lookup returns CDR1 SGHRS and CDR2 YFSETQ. This CDR3 spans 14 amino acids. Deletions cut 2 bases from V and 0 bases from J, with 7 bases between. CDR3 DNA: TGCGCCAGCAGCTTCAAGGGGAGCACAGATACGCAGTATTTT. This gives the protein CASSFKGSTDTQYF.

The V and J genes are TRBV6-6 and TRBJ1-1; 7 bases align to TRBD1. CDR3 length: 14 amino acids. J lost 5 bases, V lost 8 bases, and 11 bases had no gene match. Germline V gene sequence: CDR1 MNHNY, CDR2 SVGAGI (reference sequence). The CDR3 protein is CASDSRGVVTEAFF. The CDR3, as DNA: TGTGCCAGCGATTCCAGGGGGGTAGTAACTGAAGCTTTCTTT.

The chain combines TRBV4-1 with TRBJ1-1; 7 bases align to TRBD1. There are 15 residues in the CDR3. Trimming took 4 bases from V and 1 from J; bases not matched to a gene: 6. Germline values: CDR1 MGHRA, CDR2 YSYEKL. CDR3 coding DNA: TGCGCCAGCAGCCGCGGAGGGGGCGGGAACACTGAAGCTTTCTTT. Translation gives CASSRGGGGNTEAFF.

The chain combines TRBV5-1 with TRBJ2-7; possibly TRBD1 for D (5 bases). Trimming shortened V by 0 bases and J by 0 bases, and 10 bases separated the two germline ends. Per the germline V gene, CDR1 is SGHRS and CDR2 is YFSETQ. There are 15 residues in the CDR3. CDR3 bases: TGCGCCAGCAGCTTGGACGCAGGGAACTCCTACGAGCAGTACTTC. Protein: CASSLDAGNSYEQYF.

This chain joins TRBV6-1 and TRBJ1-4, with 8 bases identical to TRBD1. V lost 6 bases, J lost 7 bases, and 10 bases stayed unmatched. The length of the CDR3 is 15 residues. Per the germline V gene, CDR1 is MNHNS and CDR2 is SASEGT. The CDR3 reads CASSRRTGNGEKLFF. DNA for the CDR3: TGTGCCAGCAGCCGGAGGACAGGGAATGGTGAAAAACTGTTTTTT.

The CDR3 loop is CSVRQGLNTEAFF. In DNA, the CDR3 is TGCAGCGTAAGACAGGGTTTGAACACTGAAGCTTTCTTT. This chain links TRBV29-1 with TRBJ1-1, with 7 bases fitting TRBD1. J was trimmed by 0 bases and V by 6 bases; bases with no gene match: 4. The germline V gene encodes CDR1 SQVTM and CDR2 ANQGSEA. This CDR3 region has 13 residues.

The chain has TRBV11-3 and TRBJ2-4; TRBD1 matches 10 bases. Per the germline V gene, CDR1 is SGHNT and CDR2 is YENEEA. V gave up 6 bases and J gave up 0 bases; unmatched junction bases: 5. This CDR3 region has 16 residues. In nucleotides, the CDR3 is TGTGCCAGCAGATTGGGACAGGGGCTAGCCAAAAACATTCAGTACTTC. As protein: CASRLGQGLAKNIQYF.

The rearrangement uses TRBV19 and TRBJ1-1, with 9 positions matching TRBD1. The V gene end was trimmed by 10 bases and the J gene end by 5 bases; junction bases not matched to a gene: 8. This CDR3 region has 13 residues. Per germline, CDR1 LNHDA and CDR2 SQIVND (reference sequence). CDR3 DNA: TGTGCCATTTCACAGGGGGCCGGTACTGAAGCTTTCTTT. Protein sequence: CAISQGAGTEAFF.

This clone was recorded a few times. V usage is TRBV5-1 and J usage is TRBJ2-1, with D possibly TRBD1 on 5 matching bases. This CDR3 has 16 amino acids. V was shortened by 1 base and J by 0 bases, with 11 bases between the two germline ends. CDR1 and CDR2 from the germline V gene are SGHRS and YFSETQ. Here the CDR3 reads CASSLRGASSYNEQFF. The DNA of the CDR3 is TGCGCCAGCAGCTTGAGGGGCGCAAGCTCCTACAATGAGCAGTTCTTC.

As DNA, the CDR3 is TGTGCCAGTAGTACGGGTAGCGGGAGCCCCGGGGAGCTGTTTTTT. It translates to CASSTGSGSPGELFF. The chain employs TRBV19 and TRBJ2-2; 9 nucleotides match TRBD2. This CDR3 is built from 15 residues. Germline CDR1 LNHDA, CDR2 SQIVND (reference sequence). With 4 bases clipped from V and 6 bases from J, the junction kept 6 bases outside the gene matches.

J is TRBJ1-2 and V is TRBV30; no clear D gene. The V gene's germline CDR1 is GTSNPN and CDR2 SVGIG (reference sequence). CDR3 length equals 12 residues. Trimming took 2 bases from V and 8 from J, leaving 12 bases between them. CDR3 in DNA: TGTGCCTGGAGTTCACACCCGGGGGGCTACACCTTC. Translation gives CAWSSHPGGYTF.

The V and J genes are TRBV7-3 and TRBJ1-2; D is perhaps TRBD1 (6 bases). Germline CDR1 reads SGHTA; CDR2 reads FQGTGA. This CDR3 comprises 13 residues. V gave up 3 bases and J gave up 8 bases, with 13 bases separating them. The DNA for the CDR3 is TGTGCCAGCAGCTTGGGGGCCGACGCGGGCTACACCTTC. Amino acid sequence: CASSLGADAGYTF.